Listed here are 14 T cell receptor beta chains from one sample, sequenced in a study of blood T cell repertoires in COVID-19. Sequencing used immunoSEQ multiplex PCR; TCRdb keeps in-frame clones, though not all of them. This table holds around 82,000 clones, around nine tenths found once. The sequencing sample was made of peripheral blood. Source of these receptors: a human donor in a cohort sampled during active COVID-19.

V gene TRBV25-1 combines with J gene TRBJ1-1; D is possibly TRBD1 (5 bases). Trimming took 3 bases from V and 4 from J, leaving 12 bases between them. This CDR3 has 14 amino acids. Germline CDR1 reads MGHDK; CDR2 reads SYGVNS. The CDR3 loop is CASSEAGPSTEAFF. CDR3 nucleotide sequence: TGTGCCAGCAGTGAGGCGGGGCCGAGCACTGAAGCTTTCTTT.

This chain links TRBV19 with TRBJ1-2; TRBD1 agrees at 8 bases. This CDR3 is 13 amino acids long. Germline assignment: CDR1 LNHDA and CDR2 SQIVND (reference sequence). J was trimmed by 7 bases and V by 3 bases; bases with no gene match: 4. This chain's CDR3 is CASSIQGASGYTF. The CDR3 bases are TGTGCCAGTAGTATCCAGGGGGCCTCTGGCTACACCTTC.

This clone came up once. The rearrangement uses TRBV7-2 and TRBJ2-2; 11 nucleotides agree with TRBD2. CDR1 is SGHTA and CDR2 is FQGNSA in the germline V gene. After removal of 0 bases from V and 7 bases from J, the junction contained 7 bases not matched to a gene. The CDR3 totals 17 residues. CDR3 loop: CASSLASSGGNIGELFF. CDR3 nucleotides: TGTGCCAGCAGCTTAGCGTCTAGCGGGGGGAATATCGGGGAGCTGTTTTTT.

The J gene is TRBJ1-5, the V gene TRBV10-3; possibly TRBD1 for D (6 bases). CDR3 length: 13 amino acids. The V end was cut by 10 bases, the J end by 0 bases, with 10 bases between. Germline assignment: CDR1 ENHRY and CDR2 SYGVKD. The CDR3 spells CATGESSNQPQHF. CDR3 DNA sequence: TGTGCCACAGGGGAATCTAGCAATCAGCCCCAGCATTTT.

J is TRBJ1-3 and V is TRBV21-1; TRBD1 was called by the table and not checked on the DNA. TRBV21-1 represents a pseudogene. This CDR3 contains 17 residues. CDR3 sequence: CASSTSGTGDSGNTIYF. The CDR3 DNA is TGTGCCAGCAGCACGTCTGGGACAGGGGACTCTGGAAACACCATATATTTT.

J is TRBJ2-1 and V is TRBV19; no clear D. V lost 8 bases, J lost 2 bases, and 7 bases lay in between. Per germline, CDR1 LNHDA and CDR2 SQIVND (reference sequence). CDR3 length equals 12 residues. The CDR3 bases are TGTGCCAGTTGGTCTACCTACAATGAGCAGTTCTTC. Protein product: CASWSTYNEQFF.

This rearrangement joins TRBV27 to TRBJ1-2, with 9 bases fitting TRBD1. The CDR3 is 16 amino acids. CDR1 and CDR2 from the germline V gene are MNHEY and SMNVEV (reference sequence). V gave up 2 bases and J gave up 2 bases; unmatched junction bases: 6. The CDR3: CASSLRRQGVNYGYTF. The CDR3 DNA follows: TGTGCCAGCAGTTTACGGAGACAGGGGGTCAACTATGGCTACACCTTC.

The chain links TRBV6-5 to TRBJ2-7; D gene ambiguous. Trimming left V 8 bases short and J 0 bases short, with 8 bases between. CDR1 is MNHEY, CDR2 SVGAGI, per germline. CDR3 length equals 12 residues. CDR3 in DNA: TGTGCCAGCCTAACGGGCTCCTACGAGCAGTACTTC. As protein: CASLTGSYEQYF.

V gene TRBV29-1 combines with J gene TRBJ2-1; D possibly corresponds to TRBD2 (5 bases). In germline, CDR1 is SQVTM, CDR2 ANQGSEA. Trimming took 3 bases from V and 0 from J, leaving 6 bases between them. CDR3 size: 13 residues. The CDR3 DNA is TGCAGCGTTGAGGGGAGCTCCTACAATGAGCAGTTCTTC. Residues: CSVEGSSYNEQFF.

V usage is TRBV28 and J usage is TRBJ2-4; the match to TRBD1 covers 8 bases. After removal of 3 bases from V and 1 base from J, the junction contained 11 bases not matched to a gene. This CDR3 has 18 amino acids. Germline values: CDR1 MDHEN, CDR2 SYDVKM. CDR3 DNA: TGTGCCAGCAGTTTCCAGGGGGCGGAGGTATCGGCCAAAAACATTCAGTACTTC. It codes for CASSFQGAEVSAKNIQYF. Filled out from reference TRBV28 and TRBJ2-4, the complete variable domain reads DVKVTQSSRYLVKRTGEKVFLECVQDMDHENMFWYRQDPGLGLRLIYFSYDVKMKEKGDIPEGYSVSREKKERFSLILESASTNQTSMYLCASSFQGAEVSAKNIQYFGAGTRLSVL.

The gene calls are TRBV30 and TRBJ1-1; no reliable D call. Germline V gene data show CDR1 as GTSNPN and CDR2 as SVGIG (reference sequence). CDR3 length: 11 residues. CDR3 DNA: TGTCTCTGCATCTCGGGCACTGAAGCTTTCTTT. It translates to CLCISGTEAFF.

This chain links TRBV11-3 with TRBJ2-2; possibly TRBD2 for D (6 bases). Trimming removed 3 bases from V and 6 bases from J, with 14 bases in between. The CDR3 sequence is 15 residues long. In germline, CDR1 is SGHNT, CDR2 YENEEA. CDR3 sequence (DNA): TGTGCCAGCAGCTTGGGACTCAGGGAAGCCGGGGAGCTGTTTTTT. This sequence encodes CASSLGLREAGELFF. Full variable domain (missing parts from reference TRBV11-3 and TRBJ2-2): EAGVVQSPRYKIIEKKQPVAFWCNPISGHNTLYWYLQNLGQGPELLIRYENEEAVDDSQLPKDRFSAERLKGVDSTLKIQPAELGDSAVYLCASSLGLREAGELFFGEGSRLTVL.

CDR3 bases: TGTGCCAGCAGTCGACCGGACTGGAGCTCCTACGAGCAGTACTTC. It encodes CASSRPDWSSYEQYF. V and J are TRBV5-4 and TRBJ2-7; weak D call: TRBD2 (5 bases). The CDR3 covers 15 residues. Trimming took 5 bases from V and 0 from J, leaving 15 bases between them. From germline, CDR1 is SGHNT and CDR2 YYREEE (reference sequence). Full variable domain (missing parts from reference TRBV5-4 and TRBJ2-7): ETGVTQSPTHLIKTRGQQVTLRCSSQSGHNTVSWYQQALGQGPQFIFQYYREEENGRGNFPPRFSGLQFPNYSSELNVNALELDDSALYLCASSRPDWSSYEQYFGPGTRLTVT.

J is TRBJ1-4 and V is TRBV11-2, with TRBD1 as a possible D gene (5 bases). Germline CDR1 SGHAT, CDR2 FQNNGV. CDR3 length equals 15 residues. V was clipped by 5 bases and J by 2 bases, with 12 bases between them. The CDR3 here is CASSPWGGTNEKLFF. CDR3 coding DNA: TGTGCCAGCAGCCCATGGGGGGGGACTAATGAAAAACTGTTTTTT. The full variable domain, its missing parts supplied by reference TRBV11-2 and TRBJ1-4, is EAGVAQSPRYKIIEKRQSVAFWCNPISGHATLYWYQQILGQGPKLLIQFQNNGVVDDSQLPKDRFSAERLKGVDSTLKIQPAKLEDSAVYLCASSPWGGTNEKLFFGSGTQLSVL.